Listed here are 14 T cell receptor beta chains from one sample, sequenced in a study of shared clonotypes between healthy human individuals (dated by TCRdb to 2020 to 2022). The library came from the immunoSEQ multiplex PCR assay. The source is immuneACCESS, and TCRdb retained only in-frame sequences with V and J called. Part of the clones is not carried over; for the studies checked, unresolved V genes explain less than half of this, and the remainder is unexplained. The table for this sample lists more than 2 million clones; around 95% of them were counted only once. 0.13% of the sample lies in the top ten. Sequencing was done on a sample of naive CD4+ T cells sorted from blood. The cell subset or site tag for this specimen amounts to: CD45RA+ positively selected. All receptors derive from a man younger than 30 in good health.

For this clone: Within the sample, other DNA sequences also encode this same CDR3. This chain links TRBV6-1 with TRBJ1-5, with 8 bases identical to TRBD1. V lost 4 bases to trimming and J lost 6 bases; unmatched junction nucleotides: 5. Germline V gene sequence: CDR1 MNHNS, CDR2 SASEGT. The CDR3 is 14 amino acids. The CDR3 here is CASSATGGSQPQHF. CDR3 sequence (DNA): TGTGCCAGCAGTGCTACAGGGGGGTCTCAGCCCCAGCATTTT.

The chain couples TRBV6-5 to TRBJ1-3, with 8 bases aligning to TRBD1. CDR1 MNHEY and CDR2 SVGAGI come from the germline V gene. The trim removed 5 bases at V and 8 bases at J, leaving 11 bases unmatched. The CDR3 covers 15 residues. In DNA, the CDR3 is TGTGCCAGCAGTCCGGCCGCAGGGGGCCGGGACACCATATATTTT. The encoded protein is CASSPAAGGRDTIYF.

This clone was detected once. The CDR3 sequence: CASSLETGRQYF. CDR3 nucleotides: TGTGCCAGCAGCTTGGAGACAGGAAGGCAGTATTTT. The genes are TRBV5-6 and TRBJ2-3, with D maybe TRBD1 (6 bases). CDR1 and CDR2 (germline): SGHDT, YYEEEE. The CDR3 is 12 amino acids. The V and J ends lost 0 bases and 11 bases respectively, with 10 bases between them. The full variable domain, rest sourced from reference TRBV5-6 and TRBJ2-3, is DAGVTQSPTHLIKTRGQQVTLRCSPKSGHDTVSWYQQALGQGPQFIFQYYEEEERQRGNFPDRFSGHQFPNYSSELNVNALLLGDSALYLCASSLETGRQYFGPGTRLTVL.

V usage is TRBV6-6 and J usage is TRBJ2-7, with a tentative D call TRBD1 (5 bases). Deletions cut 8 bases from V and 0 bases from J, with 14 bases between. CDR1 and CDR2 from the germline V gene are MNHNY and SVGAGI (reference sequence). This CDR3 region has 14 residues. The CDR3 nucleotides are TGTGCCAGCTCCAGGGCGGCGAGCTCCTACGAGCAGTACTTC. Translated, it gives CASSRAASSYEQYF.

The J gene is TRBJ2-7, the V gene TRBV7-2; D gene unclear. Trimming removed 0 bases from V and 5 bases from J, with 8 bases in between. CDR3 length equals 13 residues. In germline, CDR1 is SGHTA, CDR2 FQGNSA. This CDR3 is CASSLALFHEQYF. The CDR3, as DNA: TGTGCCAGCAGCTTAGCGCTTTTCCACGAGCAGTACTTC.

The V call is TRBV15, the J call TRBJ1-1; D gene unclear. This CDR3 has 13 amino acids. Germline assignment: CDR1 LNHNV and CDR2 YYDKDF (reference sequence). V lost 0 bases to trimming and J lost 6 bases, with 8 bases between them. The CDR3 loop is CATSRDLGAEAFF. The CDR3 nucleotides are TGTGCCACCAGCAGAGATCTCGGGGCTGAAGCTTTCTTT.

V usage is TRBV5-1 and J usage is TRBJ2-2; possibly TRBD1 for D (5 bases). This CDR3 contains 16 residues. Germline CDR1 is SGHRS and CDR2 is YFSETQ. V lost 5 bases to trimming and J lost 0 bases, with 14 bases between them. The CDR3 loop reads CASRVSVTANTGELFF. The CDR3, as DNA: TGCGCCAGCAGGGTGTCTGTGACAGCGAACACCGGGGAGCTGTTTTTT.

This chain uses TRBV4-1 with TRBJ2-3, with D possibly being TRBD2 (6 bases). The V end was cut by 4 bases, the J end by 4 bases, with 27 bases between. CDR1 and CDR2 from the germline V gene are MGHRA and YSYEKL. This CDR3 has 19 residues. The CDR3 reads CASSLPPVRFRGDADTQYF. CDR3 DNA: TGCGCCAGCAGCCTTCCCCCTGTCCGATTTCGCGGGGACGCAGATACGCAGTATTTT.

The rearrangement uses TRBV27 and TRBJ1-5, with 9 nucleotides matching TRBD1. V shed 5 bases, J shed 0 bases, and the junction held 11 bases outside the gene matches. There are 18 residues in the CDR3. Germline V gene lookup returns CDR1 MNHEY and CDR2 SMNVEV (reference sequence). The CDR3 is CASSPRTGDGYSNQPQHF. Written as DNA, the CDR3 is TGTGCCAGCAGTCCAAGGACAGGGGATGGGTATAGCAATCAGCCCCAGCATTTT.

This clone has just one count. V and J are TRBV6-6 and TRBJ2-1; tentatively, D is TRBD2 (5 bases). Trimming removed 3 bases from V and 2 bases from J, with 11 bases in between. CDR3 length: 15 residues. Per the germline V gene, CDR1 is MNHNY and CDR2 is SVGAGI (reference sequence). The CDR3 region has the DNA TGTGCCAGCAGTTATCAGCCTAGCACCTACAATGAGCAGTTCTTC. Translated: CASSYQPSTYNEQFF.

The genes are TRBV2 and TRBJ1-2; TRBD1 is a possible D gene (5 bases). CDR1 is SNHLY, CDR2 FYNNEI, per germline. Trimming removed 3 bases from V and 2 bases from J, with 10 bases in between. CDR3 length equals 14 residues. CDR3 loop: CASSEQGPNYGYTF. The CDR3 nucleotides are TGTGCCAGCAGTGAGCAGGGCCCGAACTATGGCTACACCTTC.

The chain is built from TRBV19 and TRBJ2-7, with D maybe TRBD1 (6 bases). The CDR3 is 15 residues long. V dropped 3 bases and J dropped 5 bases, with 17 bases sitting between them. The V gene's germline CDR1 is LNHDA and CDR2 SQIVND (reference sequence). CDR3 region: CASSIQPQGTDEQYF. The CDR3 coding sequence is TGTGCCAGTAGTATCCAACCACAGGGAACGGACGAGCAGTACTTC.

The CDR3 DNA is TGCGCCAGCAGCCAACAGGGGTTCTACGAGCAGTACTTC. It translates to CASSQQGFYEQYF. The chain carries TRBV5-1 and TRBJ2-7; the match to TRBD1 covers 7 bases. Germline-derived CDR1 and CDR2 are SGHRS and YFSETQ. The V and J ends lost 4 bases and 3 bases, in that order; junction bases with no gene match: 4. The CDR3 contains 13 residues.

DNA for the CDR3: TGTGCCAGCAGTTACGGACAGGTGGGAAATTCACCCCTCCACTTT. Translation gives CASSYGQVGNSPLHF. The gene calls are TRBV27 and TRBJ1-6; 7 bases are shared with TRBD1. V lost 4 bases, J lost 7 bases, and 7 bases stayed unmatched. The CDR3 has 15 residues. The V gene's germline CDR1 is MNHEY and CDR2 SMNVEV (reference sequence).